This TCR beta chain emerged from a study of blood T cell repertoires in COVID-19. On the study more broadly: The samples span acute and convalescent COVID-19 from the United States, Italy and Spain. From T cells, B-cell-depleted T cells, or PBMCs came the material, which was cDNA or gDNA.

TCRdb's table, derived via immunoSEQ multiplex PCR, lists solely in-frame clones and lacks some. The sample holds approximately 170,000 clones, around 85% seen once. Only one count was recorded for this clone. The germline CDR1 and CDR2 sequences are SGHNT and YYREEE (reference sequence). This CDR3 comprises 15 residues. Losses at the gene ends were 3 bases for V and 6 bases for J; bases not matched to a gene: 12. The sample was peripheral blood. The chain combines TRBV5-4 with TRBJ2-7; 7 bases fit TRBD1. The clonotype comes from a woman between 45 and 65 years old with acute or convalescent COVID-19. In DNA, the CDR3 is TGTGCCAGCAGCTCCCGACAGGGATTCCCTACCGAGCAGTACTTC. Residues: CASSSRQGFPTEQYF. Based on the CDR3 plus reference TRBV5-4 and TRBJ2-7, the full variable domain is ETGVTQSPTHLIKTRGQQVTLRCSSQSGHNTVSWYQQALGQGPQFIFQYYREEENGRGNFPPRFSGLQFPNYSSELNVNALELDDSALYLCASSSRQGFPTEQYFGPGTRLTVT.